The present T cell receptor beta chain was sequenced within a study of T cells expressing NK-cell markers. TCRdb processed the 5' RACE reads again and assigns one entry to each CDR3 protein, with no DNA. Its table lists about 370,000 distinct CDR3 sequences. The CDR3 covers 12 residues. Germline CDR1 and CDR2: MNHEY and SVGAGI. J is TRBJ2-3 and V is TRBV6-5; lacking DNA, the TRBD1 call made by TCRdb goes unchecked. The sequence came from a woman aged 45-60 years in good health. The sequenced material came from blood T cells: a sorted CD56 or NKG2C T cell subset, CD4+ or CD8+ T cells, or bulk PBMC T cells (not recorded which). The CDR3 reads CASSSGVNTQYF.